Each of the 30 T cell receptor beta chains below was sequenced from the same sample in a study of cytomegalovirus exposure and HLA in healthy donors. Vbeta (60) and Jbeta (13) primers were used in the PCR. Sequencing used immunoSEQ multiplex PCR; TCRdb keeps in-frame clones, though not all of them. The data contain 150,000 to 200,000 clones, roughly 85% of them seen just once; the ten biggest clones take up under 4.5%. Input material: PBMCs. These receptors all stem from a young woman in good health and CMV-seropositive.

V gene TRBV6-5 combines with J gene TRBJ1-2; TRBD1 aligns across 8 bases. There are 15 residues in the CDR3. Germline assignment: CDR1 MNHEY and CDR2 SVGAGI. V lost 2 bases, J lost 6 bases, and 8 bases stayed unmatched. CDR3 loop: CASSYQGAVGDGYTF. The CDR3 region has the DNA TGTGCCAGCAGTTACCAGGGGGCGGTGGGGGATGGCTACACCTTC.

The chain combines TRBV5-5 with TRBJ2-7; the match to TRBD1 covers 7 bases. Germline CDR1 reads SGHKS; CDR2 reads YYEKEE (reference sequence). V was clipped by 2 bases and J by 1 base; unmatched bases: 6. CDR3 length: 15 amino acids. DNA of the CDR3: TGTGCCAGCAGCTTCAGGGGGACAGCTTCCTACGAGCAGTACTTC. Translated, it gives CASSFRGTASYEQYF.

The V and J genes are TRBV9 and TRBJ1-1; 7 bases agree with TRBD1. Trimming took 6 bases from V and 0 from J; bases not matched to a gene: 5. Germline V gene data show CDR1 as SGDLS and CDR2 as YYNGEE. The CDR3 loop spans 14 amino acids. CDR3 bases: TGTGCCAGCACGGAGGGGGCCATGAACACTGAAGCTTTCTTT. Its translation: CASTEGAMNTEAFF. Based on the CDR3 plus reference TRBV9 and TRBJ1-1, the full variable domain is DSGVTQTPKHLITATGQRVTLRCSPRSGDLSVYWYQQSLDQGLQFLIQYYNGEERAKGNILERFSAQQFPDLHSELNLSSLELGDSALYFCASTEGAMNTEAFFGQGTRLTVV.

This chain links TRBV20-1 with TRBJ2-7; D is perhaps TRBD2 (5 bases). The CDR3 contains 11 residues. The V gene's germline CDR1 is DFQATT and CDR2 SNEGSKA (reference sequence). The CDR3 sequence is CRGLRGYEQYF. CDR3 in DNA: TGCAGAGGACTCCGGGGTTACGAGCAGTACTTC.

The V call is TRBV5-5, the J call TRBJ2-1, with 7 bases that match TRBD2. This CDR3 spans 13 amino acids. Looked up from germline, CDR1 is SGHKS and CDR2 is YYEKEE (reference sequence). The V and J ends lost 4 bases and 5 bases, in that order; junction bases with no gene match: 3. The CDR3, as DNA: TGTGCCAGCAGCCTCACTAGCGACAATGAGCAGTTCTTC. Translation gives CASSLTSDNEQFF.

The chain employs TRBV7-8 and TRBJ2-7; 9 bases match TRBD1. With V trimmed by 6 bases and J by 4 bases, 7 bases remained unmatched. This CDR3 has 14 residues. The germline gives CDR1 SGHVS, CDR2 FQNEAQ. The CDR3 sequence: CASSRPGQGYEQYF. The CDR3 DNA reads TGTGCCAGCAGTAGACCGGGACAGGGTTACGAGCAGTACTTC.

This chain uses TRBV7-2 with TRBJ1-2; 7 nucleotides match TRBD1. The CDR3 loop spans 14 amino acids. V was clipped by 5 bases and J by 8 bases; unmatched bases: 11. In germline, CDR1 is SGHTA, CDR2 FQGNSA. The CDR3 loop is CASSQRGREGGYTF. The DNA for the CDR3 is TGTGCCAGCAGCCAGAGGGGGCGCGAGGGCGGCTACACCTTC.

The chain recombines TRBV6-5 with TRBJ1-6; D gene ambiguous. CDR3 length equals 15 residues. Germline V lookup: CDR1 MNHEY, CDR2 SVGAGI. The V and J ends lost 10 bases and 0 bases respectively, with 13 bases between them. The DNA of the CDR3 is TGTGCCACCCTACAGTCTTCCTCCTATAATTCACCCCTCCACTTT. It yields the protein CATLQSSSYNSPLHF.

V is TRBV6-1 and J is TRBJ2-5, with 9 bases fitting TRBD1. TRBJ2-7 explains the end of the DNA better; the J call may be wrong. The CDR3 consists of 13 residues. CDR1 and CDR2 (germline): MNHNS, SASEGT. For the CDR3, the DNA is TGTGCCGGGACCGGGACAGGGACCTACGAGCAGTACTTC. Encoded protein: CAGTGTGTYEQYF.

V is TRBV10-1 and J is TRBJ2-1; 11 bases match TRBD2. V lost 5 bases to trimming and J lost 8 bases; unmatched junction nucleotides: 8. Per the germline V gene, CDR1 is WNHNN and CDR2 is SYGVQD (reference sequence). This CDR3 comprises 15 residues. CDR3 amino acids: CASSFGTSGFDEQFF. CDR3 sequence (DNA): TGCGCCAGCAGTTTCGGGACTAGCGGTTTCGATGAGCAGTTCTTC.

This rearrangement joins TRBV11-3 to TRBJ2-1; 9 bases match TRBD2. With 3 bases clipped from V and 8 bases from J, the junction kept 2 bases outside the gene matches. In germline, CDR1 is SGHNT, CDR2 YENEEA. The CDR3 extends over 13 amino acids. This chain's CDR3 is CASSLGGGDEQFF. CDR3 sequence (DNA): TGTGCCAGCAGCTTGGGCGGGGGGGATGAGCAGTTCTTC.

This rearrangement joins TRBV4-2 to TRBJ2-3; D is perhaps TRBD2 (6 bases). The CDR3 has 13 amino acids. Trimming removed 3 bases from V and 4 bases from J, with 8 bases in between. Per the germline V gene, CDR1 is LGHNA and CDR2 is YNFKEQ. The CDR3 sequence is CASSQGLADTQYF. The DNA of the CDR3 is TGTGCCAGCAGCCAGGGACTTGCAGATACGCAGTATTTT.

The gene calls are TRBV10-3 and TRBJ2-1, with D tentatively TRBD2 (5 bases). The CDR3 has 14 residues. Between the trimmed V and J ends, which lost 10 bases and 6 bases, there was a span of 19 bases. The germline V gene has CDR1 ENHRY and CDR2 SYGVKD. In DNA, the CDR3 is TGTGCCAGCTCGAGGGTAGCTTCAATCAATGAGCAGTTCTTC. It translates to CASSRVASINEQFF.

V gene TRBV5-1 combines with J gene TRBJ1-1, with a weak D call TRBD1 (6 bases). CDR3 size: 14 residues. Per the germline V gene, CDR1 is SGHRS and CDR2 is YFSETQ. V shed 2 bases and J shed 3 bases, with 11 bases lying between them. CDR3 in DNA: TGCGCCAGCAGCTTACCACAGGGAGACACTGAAGCTTTCTTT. This sequence encodes CASSLPQGDTEAFF.

The chain recombines TRBV5-1 with TRBJ1-2; tentative D call: TRBD1 (6 bases). CDR3 size: 13 residues. From germline, CDR1 is SGHRS and CDR2 YFSETQ. V was pared by 0 bases and J by 8 bases, with 11 bases between. DNA for the CDR3: TGCGCCAGCAGCTTGGCACAGGGCGACGGCTACACCTTC. Its translation is CASSLAQGDGYTF. Looking up the rest from reference TRBV5-1 and TRBJ1-2 gives the full variable domain: KAGVTQTPRYLIKTRGQQVTLSCSPISGHRSVSWYQQTPGQGLQFLFEYFSETQRNKGNFPGRFSGRQFSNSRSEMNVSTLELGDSALYLCASSLAQGDGYTFGSGTRLTVV.

The J gene is TRBJ1-2, the V gene TRBV27; D is ambiguous. Trimming shortened V by 3 bases and J by 5 bases, and 10 bases separated the two germline ends. Germline CDR1 MNHEY, CDR2 SMNVEV (reference sequence). The CDR3 is 13 residues long. The CDR3 loop reads CASSFDGGYGYTF. DNA for the CDR3: TGTGCCAGCAGTTTTGACGGCGGGTATGGCTACACCTTC.

This clone was counted a few times. The chain is built from TRBV11-2 and TRBJ1-2; 9 bases fit TRBD1. The trim removed 10 bases at V and 2 bases at J, leaving 20 bases unmatched. Germline V gives CDR1 SGHAT, CDR2 FQNNGV. The CDR3 has 18 residues. This CDR3 reads CAITHVPGQGTANYGYTF. The CDR3 nucleotides are TGTGCCATCACCCATGTACCTGGACAGGGGACGGCCAACTATGGCTACACCTTC.

In its sample, this clone was seen once. The chain has TRBV7-6 and TRBJ2-1, with TRBD1 as a possible D gene (5 bases). The CDR3 length is 15 residues. Germline V CDR1 and CDR2: SGHVS, FNYEAQ. The V and J ends lost 2 bases and 3 bases respectively, with 11 bases between them. This CDR3 is CASSLRPDSYNEQFF. The CDR3 nucleotides read TGTGCCAGCAGCTTAAGGCCCGACAGCTACAATGAGCAGTTCTTC.

The V and J genes are TRBV7-7 and TRBJ2-5, with TRBD2 matching 8 bases. This CDR3 contains 15 residues. Unmatched junction bases numbered 4, after V lost 1 base and J lost 3 bases. Germline values: CDR1 SSHAT, CDR2 FNYEAQ (reference sequence). The CDR3 DNA reads TGTGCCAGCAGCTTAGTGGACGGGGGGGAAGAGACCCAGTACTTC. It specifies CASSLVDGGEETQYF. The variable domain in full, with the rest retrieved from reference TRBV7-7 and TRBJ2-5, is GAGVSQSPRYKVTKRGQDVTLRCDPISSHATLYWYQQALGQGPEFLTYFNYEAQPDKSGLPSDRFSAERPEGSISTLTIQRTEQRDSAMYRCASSLVDGGEETQYFGPGTRLLVL.

V and J are TRBV7-9 and TRBJ2-1, with 10 bases lining up with TRBD2. The CDR3 has 17 amino acids. Per germline, CDR1 SEHNR and CDR2 FQNEAQ (reference sequence). Trimming at V came to 8 bases and at J to 6 bases, leaving 16 bases not matched to a gene. CDR3 region: CASSPAGGPWMGNEQFF. The CDR3 nucleotides are TGTGCCAGCTCGCCAGCGGGAGGGCCGTGGATGGGCAATGAGCAGTTCTTC.

This chain links TRBV29-1 with TRBJ2-3; D is perhaps TRBD2 (5 bases). Germline lookup yields CDR1 SQVTM and CDR2 ANQGSEA. V gave up 7 bases and J gave up 1 base, with 9 bases separating them. The CDR3 spans 12 residues. CDR3: CSGQLGTDTQYF. The CDR3 nucleotides read TGCAGCGGCCAACTAGGCACAGATACGCAGTATTTT.

This rearrangement joins TRBV2 to TRBJ2-5, with unresolved D. Per the germline V gene, CDR1 is SNHLY and CDR2 is FYNNEI. CDR3 length equals 11 residues. V lost 2 bases, J lost 4 bases, and 2 bases lay in between. This CDR3 is CASSERETQYF. CDR3 DNA: TGTGCCAGCAGTGAACGAGAGACCCAGTACTTC.

The chain links TRBV7-9 to TRBJ1-1; 7 positions agree with TRBD1. Trimming at V came to 2 bases and at J to 4 bases, leaving 7 bases not matched to a gene. The CDR3 has 15 residues. Germline assignment: CDR1 SEHNR and CDR2 FQNEAQ (reference sequence). The DNA for the CDR3 is TGTGCCAGCAGCTTATTAACAGGGGTGAGCACTGAAGCTTTCTTT. Translating it yields CASSLLTGVSTEAFF.

V is TRBV29-1 and J is TRBJ2-3; D is perhaps TRBD1 (7 bases). V lost 7 bases and J lost 1, with 15 bases in between. Germline V gene data show CDR1 as SQVTM and CDR2 as ANQGSEA. The CDR3 contains 14 residues. CDR3 loop: CSGVRGVGTDTQYF. The CDR3 DNA reads TGCAGCGGGGTCAGGGGGGTTGGCACAGATACGCAGTATTTT.

This clone was counted between two and nine times. Here the CDR3 DNA reads TGTGCCAGCTCACCCGTGTCTGGAAACACCATATATTTT. It is translated as CASSPVSGNTIYF. The chain employs TRBV18 and TRBJ1-3; D uncertain. The germline V gene encodes CDR1 KGHSH and CDR2 LQKENI. The CDR3 is 13 amino acids. Trimming removed 3 bases from V and 1 base from J, with 4 bases in between. The full variable domain, completed using reference TRBV18 and TRBJ1-3, is NAGVMQNPRHLVRRRGQEARLRCSPMKGHSHVYWYRQLPEEGLKFMVYLQKENIIDESGMPKERFSAEFPKEGPSILRIQQVVRGDSAAYFCASSPVSGNTIYFGEGSWLTVV.

The CDR3, as DNA: TGTGCCAGCAGCAGGGGGGGTAGCACAGATACGCAGTATTTT. It encodes CASSRGGSTDTQYF. The chain uses TRBV9 and TRBJ2-3, with D possibly being TRBD2 (7 bases). The CDR3 loop spans 14 amino acids. V gave up 4 bases and J gave up 0 bases, with 9 bases separating them. Per germline, CDR1 SGDLS and CDR2 YYNGEE.

This clone has only one observation. The genes are TRBV4-2 and TRBJ1-6; TRBD1 matches 8 bases. The CDR3 sequence is 16 residues long. Germline V lookup: CDR1 LGHNA, CDR2 YNFKEQ. The V and J ends lost 4 bases and 7 bases, in that order; junction bases with no gene match: 9. This chain's CDR3 is CASSRLPGQDNSPLHF. Here the CDR3 DNA reads TGTGCCAGCAGCCGCCTCCCGGGACAGGACAATTCACCCCTCCACTTT.

The table lists this clone with a few counts. This chain uses TRBV6-1 with TRBJ1-2; 7 nucleotides line up with TRBD1. V lost 5 bases and J lost 8; bases outside the gene matches: 5. Germline V gene sequence: CDR1 MNHNS, CDR2 SASEGT. This CDR3 has 12 residues. The CDR3 region is CASSSSQGGYTF. As DNA, the CDR3 is TGTGCCAGCAGTTCATCACAGGGGGGCTACACCTTC.

The chain couples TRBV6-1 to TRBJ1-2, with 8 bases aligning to TRBD1. Germline-derived CDR1 and CDR2 are MNHNS and SASEGT. This CDR3 is 15 amino acids long. V shed 11 bases, J shed 2 bases, and the junction held 13 bases outside the gene matches. The CDR3 region has the DNA TGTGCCGGCCAAGACAGGGGTTTGGTCAACTATGGCTACACCTTC. Its protein is CAGQDRGLVNYGYTF.

V usage is TRBV2 and J usage is TRBJ2-7; D is ambiguous. The CDR3 is 13 residues long. Germline V CDR1 and CDR2: SNHLY, FYNNEI. V was cut by 4 bases and J by 2 bases, with 9 bases left in between. As DNA, the CDR3 is TGTGCCAGCAGTGTTCAGGCACCCTACGAGCAGTACTTC. Translation: CASSVQAPYEQYF.